Below are 9 T cell receptor delta chains sequenced from a single sample in a study of γδ T cells in repeated Plasmodium falciparum infection. TCRdb reanalyzed the multiplex PCR reads using CATT. The sample includes approximately 93,000 delta-chain clones, over 0.9% of them seen just once. Vgamma9/Vdelta2+ and Vdelta2-negative gammadelta T cells were flow-sorted from PBMC for bulk sequencing. The sample was gamma-delta T cells from blood. Receptors originate from a pool of human donors (malaria-infected and uninfected, not separated).

There are a few counts of this clone. A far larger clone differs by one base, so this is likely a read error. Other DNA sequences in the sample encode the same CDR3. V usage is TRDV1 and J usage is TRDJ1; 13 positions agree with TRDD3. The J gene, missing from TCRdb, was assigned here through DNA to germline matching. Germline V gene data show CDR1 as TSWWSYY and CDR2 as QGS. The CDR3 length is 25 residues. J lost 0 bases, V lost 1 base, and 26 bases had no gene match. The CDR3 bases are TGTGCTCTTGGGGAACGGTTCCTACGTCTGGACTGGGGGATACGCGGGGTTAGGCACACCGATAAACTCATCTTT. This sequence encodes CALGERFLRLDWGIRGVRHTDKLIF.

This clone appeared a few times. A far larger clone is a single base away, which makes a read error likely. The sample holds other DNA sequences that translate to the same CDR3. The V and J genes are TRDV2 and TRDJ1, with 11 bases matching TRDD3. The J gene, absent from TCRdb, was called here by matching the DNA to germline. This CDR3 is 19 amino acids long. The V and J ends lost 3 bases and 5 bases, in that order; junction bases with no gene match: 19. In germline, CDR1 is GEAIGNYY, CDR2 EKD. The CDR3 reads CACDSRTGGYAITGDKLIF. The DNA of the CDR3 is TGTGCCTGTGACTCCCGTACTGGGGGATATGCGATTACGGGTGATAAACTCATCTTT.

Turning to this clone: Translating this DNA gives a protein that differs at residue 10 from the TCRdb one, which belongs to a much larger clone; a read error is likely, and the protein shown is this translation. The J gene is TRDJ1, the V gene TRDV1, with D possibly TRDD2 on 6 matching bases. TCRdb carries no J gene annotation; the J gene was assigned here by matching the DNA with germline. Germline-derived CDR1 and CDR2 are TSWWSYY and QGS. V lost 0 bases, J lost 2 bases, and 19 bases lay in between. This CDR3 comprises 18 residues. CDR3 loop: CALGELILRQGGTDKLIF. As DNA, the CDR3 is TGTGCTCTTGGGGAACTAATCCTACGTCAGGGGGGGACCGATAAACTCATCTTT.

This clone was picked up a small number of times. This sequence is one base from a far larger clone and is likely a read error. The sample carries other DNA sequences with the same CDR3. The chain has TRDV2 and TRDJ1; the match to TRDD3 covers 10 bases. TCRdb offers no J gene call, so here the DNA was matched to germline to obtain one. V lost 1 base, J lost 4 bases, and 14 bases stayed unmatched. Per germline, CDR1 GEAIGNYY and CDR2 EKD. CDR3 length: 18 residues. The CDR3 DNA reads as TGTGCCTGTGACACAACAACCACTGGGGGATGCCTAAACGATAAACTCATCTTT. The encoded protein is CACDTTTTGGCLNDKLIF.

This clone occurred a few times. A read error is likely here: a far larger clone is one base away. This chain uses TRDV1 with TRDJ4, with 13 bases matching TRDD3. TCRdb is silent on the J gene; assignment here came from matching the DNA to germline. V was clipped by 2 bases and J by 3 bases; unmatched bases: 15. CDR1 TSWWSYY and CDR2 QGS come from the germline V gene. There are 19 residues in the CDR3. The CDR3 here is CALGESLGDTLAVIGPLIF. CDR3 DNA sequence: TGTGCTCTTGGGGAATCACTGGGGGATACGCTAGCGGTTATCGGACCCCTGATCTTT.

This clone was seen a handful of times. This probably arose from a read error, given a far larger clone one base away. Other DNA sequences of this sample code for an identical CDR3. The rearrangement joins TRAV38-2/DV8 to TRDJ1, with D possibly matching TRDD3 (5 bases). TCRdb carries no J gene annotation; the J gene was assigned here by matching the DNA with germline. CDR3 size: 16 residues. Germline values: CDR1 TSESDYY, CDR2 QEAYKQQN. CDR3 sequence: CAYRSAPLSWADKLIF. CDR3 nucleotide sequence: TGTGCTTACAGGAGCGCGCCCTTATCCTGGGCCGATAAACTCATCTTT.

This clone was seen a handful of times. A far bigger clonotype differs at one base, so this is likely a read error. This sample also contains other DNA sequences that code for the same CDR3. The V segment is TRDV2, and no J call was made; the D segment call TRDD3 is taken from the table without a DNA check. Germline V gene data show CDR1 as GEAIGNYY and CDR2 as EKD. This CDR3 is 19 amino acids long. CDR3 sequence: CACDTVLLGDTLYSDKLIF. The CDR3 region has the DNA TGTGCCTGTGACACGGTACTACTGGGGGATACGCTGTACTCCGATAAACTTATCTTT.

This clone was counted many times. It may be a read error: a sequence one base away is much more abundant. The genes are TRDV1 and TRDJ1; unclear D gene. The germline V and J ends were trimmed by 4 bases and 1 base, with 34 bases remaining between them. From germline, CDR1 is TSWWSYY and CDR2 QGS. This CDR3 region has 22 residues. CDR3 bases: TGTGCTCTTGGGGCTCTTTATCCTGCTTGGCTGGCGGGGCGGTCATTCACCGATAAACTCATCTTT. This sequence encodes CALGALYPAWLAGRSFTDKLIF.

About this clone itself: The protein TCRdb lists belongs to a much larger clone and differs from this DNA's translation at residue 13, which points to a read error; the protein shown is made from the DNA. V usage is TRDV1 and J usage is TRDJ1; 10 bases line up with TRDD3. CDR1 is TSWWSYY and CDR2 is QGS in the germline V gene. The ends lost 2 bases at V and 3 bases at J; junction bases unmatched: 12. The CDR3 spans 18 residues. The CDR3 DNA reads TGTGCTCTTGGGGAAGGCCTTGTTGGGGGATACATGGCCGATAAACTCATCTTT. It is translated as CALGEGLVGGYMADKLIF.